The next 15 T cell receptor beta chains were all read from a single sample in a study of blood T cell repertoires in COVID-19. Clones were sequenced by immunoSEQ multiplex PCR, and TCRdb holds only the in-frame ones, with some missing. The repertoire has around 140,000 clones, about nine tenths of them found once; the top ten carry 4%. Sequencing was done on a sample of PBMCs or T cells enriched from blood (not recorded which). Source of these receptors: a woman aged 40-49 years who had been exposed to COVID-19.

The V and J genes are TRBV5-5 and TRBJ2-1; 9 bases line up with TRBD1. This CDR3 has 16 residues. V lost 5 bases and J lost 3; bases outside the gene matches: 9. Germline-derived CDR1 and CDR2 are SGHKS and YYEKEE (reference sequence). CDR3 loop: CASSWVGDRVYNEQFF. The CDR3 DNA is TGTGCCAGCAGTTGGGTTGGGGACAGGGTCTACAATGAGCAGTTCTTC.

The chain uses TRBV9 and TRBJ2-2; a weak D match, TRBD1 (5 bases). The CDR3 length is 16 residues. The V and J ends lost 0 bases and 0 bases respectively, with 9 bases between them. Per the germline V gene, CDR1 is SGDLS and CDR2 is YYNGEE. CDR3 nucleotides: TGTGCCAGCAGCGTAGGGACACCCGCGAACACCGGGGAGCTGTTTTTT. Its translation is CASSVGTPANTGELFF.

Written as DNA, the CDR3 is TGTGCCAGCAGCCGACTTATAGCGGCGAGGGACACCGGGGAGCTGTTTTTT. Its protein is CASSRLIAARDTGELFF. V gene TRBV5-6 combines with J gene TRBJ2-2, with D perhaps TRBD2 (6 bases). CDR3 length equals 17 residues. V was pared by 4 bases and J by 3 bases, with 19 bases between. Germline V gene sequence: CDR1 SGHDT, CDR2 YYEEEE.

V usage is TRBV7-9 and J usage is TRBJ2-7; TRBD2 matches 9 bases. Germline V gene lookup returns CDR1 SEHNR and CDR2 FQNEAQ (reference sequence). The CDR3 length is 14 residues. J gave up 3 bases and V 5 bases, and 5 bases lay outside the gene matches. CDR3 sequence reads: CASSPVREGYEQYF. In nucleotides, the CDR3 is TGTGCCAGCAGCCCAGTGCGGGAGGGCTACGAGCAGTACTTC. Based on the CDR3 plus reference TRBV7-9 and TRBJ2-7, the full variable domain is DTGVSQNPRHKITKRGQNVTFRCDPISEHNRLYWYRQTLGQGPEFLTYFQNEAQLEKSRLLSDRFSAERPKGSFSTLEIQRTEQGDSAMYLCASSPVREGYEQYFGPGTRLTVT.

The chain links TRBV4-3 to TRBJ2-7, with D unclear. The CDR3 is 16 amino acids. In germline, CDR1 is LGHNA, CDR2 YSLEER. V lost 0 bases and J lost 2, with 14 bases in between. The CDR3 sequence: CASSQESSSSPYEQYF. DNA for the CDR3: TGCGCCAGCAGCCAAGAGAGTTCCTCCTCGCCCTACGAGCAGTACTTC.

The genes are TRBV11-3 and TRBJ2-2; 7 positions agree with TRBD1. This CDR3 comprises 14 residues. Trimming removed 5 bases from V and 5 bases from J; junction bases left unmatched: 5. Germline CDR1 is SGHNT and CDR2 is YENEEA. The CDR3 reads CASSAGGRTGELFF. CDR3 in DNA: TGTGCCAGCAGCGCAGGGGGTCGGACCGGGGAGCTGTTTTTT.

The V and J genes are TRBV4-3 and TRBJ2-5; D is possibly TRBD2 (5 bases). The CDR3 is 15 residues long. In germline, CDR1 is LGHNA, CDR2 YSLEER. Trimming took 3 bases from V and 5 from J, leaving 16 bases between them. CDR3 nucleotides: TGCGCCAGCAGCCACGACCTCGGACTTGGGGAGACCCAGTACTTC. Protein product: CASSHDLGLGETQYF.

V is TRBV7-9 and J is TRBJ2-1, with D possibly matching TRBD2 (5 bases). V was shortened by 2 bases and J by 1 base, with 12 bases between the two germline ends. This CDR3 is built from 16 residues. CDR1 and CDR2 (germline): SEHNR, FQNEAQ (reference sequence). Here the CDR3 DNA reads TGTGCCAGCAGCTTACAGCGGTCGAGGTCCTACAATGAGCAGTTCTTC. This sequence encodes CASSLQRSRSYNEQFF.

This chain joins TRBV11-2 and TRBJ1-5; D gene unclear. CDR1 is SGHAT and CDR2 is FQNNGV in the germline V gene. The V and J ends lost 0 bases and 6 bases respectively, with 6 bases between them. The CDR3 is 13 amino acids. The CDR3 coding sequence is TGTGCCAGCAGCTTAGAGGGGAGTCAGCCCCAGCATTTT. Translating gives CASSLEGSQPQHF. Full variable domain (remainder filled in from reference TRBV11-2 and TRBJ1-5): EAGVAQSPRYKIIEKRQSVAFWCNPISGHATLYWYQQILGQGPKLLIQFQNNGVVDDSQLPKDRFSAERLKGVDSTLKIQPAKLEDSAVYLCASSLEGSQPQHFGDGTRLSIL.

Only one count was recorded for this clone. The rearrangement joins TRBV28 to TRBJ1-5, with D hard to call. V lost 3 bases and J 2 bases, leaving 11 bases between the germline ends. CDR3 size: 15 residues. Germline lookup yields CDR1 MDHEN and CDR2 SYDVKM. DNA for the CDR3: TGTGCCAGCAGTTTTACAACATTCGGCAATCAGCCCCAGCATTTT. It yields the protein CASSFTTFGNQPQHF.

This clone appeared once. The chain employs TRBV4-2 and TRBJ1-2, with D uncertain. This CDR3 comprises 15 residues. V was cut by 5 bases and J by 6 bases, with 19 bases left in between. In germline, CDR1 is LGHNA, CDR2 YNFKEQ. CDR3 residues: CASSVGLQDGHGYTF. The CDR3 DNA reads as TGTGCCAGCAGCGTAGGACTGCAAGATGGCCATGGCTACACCTTC.

The V call is TRBV7-3, the J call TRBJ2-7; 8 positions match TRBD2. The V gene end was trimmed by 2 bases and the J gene end by 4 bases; junction bases not matched to a gene: 7. The germline V gene has CDR1 SGHTA and CDR2 FQGTGA. CDR3 length: 15 residues. CDR3 nucleotides: TGTGCCAGCAGCTTAGGTACGGGGGGGCCATACGAGCAGTACTTC. Protein sequence: CASSLGTGGPYEQYF.

This clone was counted once. V and J are TRBV5-1 and TRBJ2-7, with 11 bases matching TRBD1. J lost 3 bases, V lost 5 bases, and 16 bases had no gene match. Germline assignment: CDR1 SGHRS and CDR2 YFSETQ. The CDR3 is 18 amino acids. CDR3 amino acids: CASSFHSGTGGSFYEQYF. The CDR3 coding sequence is TGCGCCAGCAGTTTTCACTCCGGGACAGGGGGTTCGTTCTACGAGCAGTACTTC.

CDR3 residues: CASSDPQGLGGYTF. The CDR3 nucleotides read TGTGCCAGCTCAGATCCGCAGGGATTAGGTGGCTACACCTTC. This chain joins TRBV18 and TRBJ1-2; D possibly corresponds to TRBD1 (5 bases). The length of the CDR3 is 14 residues. Trimming took off 5 bases at V and 7 bases at J, with 17 bases between the two ends. CDR1 is KGHSH, CDR2 LQKENI, per germline.

This sequence joins TRBV3-1 (or the pseudogene TRBV3-2) and TRBJ1-2, with 7 bases fitting TRBD1. Trimming took 2 bases from V and 0 from J; bases not matched to a gene: 3. This CDR3 is 15 amino acids long. Germline V gene data show CDR1 as LGHDT and CDR2 as YNNKEL (reference sequence). CDR3 sequence: CASSQHQGANYGYTF. The CDR3 nucleotides read TGTGCCAGCAGCCAACATCAGGGGGCTAACTATGGCTACACCTTC.